This TCR beta chain is drawn from a study of radiotherapy plus CTLA-4 blockade in lung cancer. As regards this clone: What it recognizes is unknown. The same CDR3 can be traced to other DNA sequences in this sample.

Measured with immunoSEQ multiplex PCR; TCRdb has only the in-frame clones, and not every one. Among 90,000 to 95,000 clones listed, about four fifths were seen once. Study results and limitations: Among blood TCR repertoires after radiotherapy plus ipilimumab, tumor-derived clones expanded.

CDR3 size: 12 residues. The germline V gene encodes CDR1 SGDLS and CDR2 YYNGEE. V shed 1 base and J shed 2 bases, with 1 base lying between them. This TCR was recovered from a human donor with non-small cell lung cancer who had stable disease on radiotherapy plus ipilimumab. Sequenced material: peripheral blood, taken from a patient treated with radiotherapy plus ipilimumab. The V gene is TRBV9, the J gene TRBJ1-3; D gene uncertain. The CDR3 nucleotides are TGTGCCAGCAGCGTAACTGGAAACACCATATATTTT. Its translation: CASSVTGNTIYF.